This T cell receptor (beta chain) was captured in a study of blood T cell repertoires in COVID-19. Study overall: Acute and convalescent COVID-19 specimens originated in the United States, Italy and Spain. T cells, B-cell-depleted T cells, or PBMCs supplied cDNA or gDNA.

Original processing methods: Quantification of nucleated cells was approximated via reference gene primer amplification. Produced via immunoSEQ multiplex PCR; TCRdb's table is partial and in-frame only. D and trimming were read from the DNA, whereas the V and J calls and clone size are those reported in that table. The table shows 37,000 or so clones, with approximately 88% occurring only once. Germline CDR1 is SGHTA and CDR2 is FQGNSA. This CDR3 spans 15 amino acids. The V gene end was trimmed by 4 bases and the J gene end by 7 bases; junction bases not matched to a gene: 3. This clone has only one observation.

The chain is built from TRBV7-2 and TRBJ2-4, with 14 bases lining up with TRBD2. The clonotype was recovered from a human donor in a cohort sampled during active COVID-19. The sequenced sample consisted of peripheral blood. The DNA of the CDR3 is TGTGCCAGCAGCTCTCGACTAGCGGGGGGGAACATTCAGTACTTC. It codes for CASSSRLAGGNIQYF.